The T cell receptor (beta chain) under discussion was sequenced for a study of blood T cell repertoires in COVID-19. In this sample, this clone turned up once. This CDR3 region has 16 residues. Germline V gene lookup returns CDR1 SEHNR and CDR2 FQNEAQ (reference sequence). V lost 3 bases, J lost 16 bases, and 19 bases stayed unmatched. Data came from immunoSEQ multiplex PCR; TCRdb stores just in-frame clones and leaves some out. The sample holds 150,000 or so clones, 65% to 85% seen once. Participant-reported clinical history was the basis for cohort assignment. Within 2 weeks before study entry, exposed participants met a COVID-19 case.

The specimen sequenced was PBMCs or T cells enriched from blood (not recorded which). The receptor's source is a man between 65 and 85 years old who had been exposed to COVID-19. This chain uses TRBV7-9 with TRBJ1-3, with 9 nucleotides matching TRBD1. The DNA of the CDR3 is TGTGCCAGCAGCTTGGGGCCTCTGGGACAGGGAATGTCGATTTATTTT. The encoded protein is CASSLGPLGQGMSIYF.